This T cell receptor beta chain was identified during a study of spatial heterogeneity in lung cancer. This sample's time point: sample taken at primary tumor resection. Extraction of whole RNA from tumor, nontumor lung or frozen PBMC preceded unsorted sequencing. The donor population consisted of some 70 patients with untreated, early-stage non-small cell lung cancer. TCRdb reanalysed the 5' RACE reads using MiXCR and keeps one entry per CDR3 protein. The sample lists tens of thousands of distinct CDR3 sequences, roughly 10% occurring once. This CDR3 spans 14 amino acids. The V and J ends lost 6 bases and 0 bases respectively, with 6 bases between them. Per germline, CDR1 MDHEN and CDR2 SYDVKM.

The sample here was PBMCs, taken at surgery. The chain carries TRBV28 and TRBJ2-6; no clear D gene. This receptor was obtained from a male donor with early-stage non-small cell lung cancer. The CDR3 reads CASSRFSGANVLTF. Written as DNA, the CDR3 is TGTGCCAGCAGCCGTTTCTCTGGGGCCAACGTCCTGACTTTC.